This is a list of T cell receptor beta chains from one sample in a study of cytomegalovirus exposure and HLA in healthy donors. Sequencing was performed with immunoSEQ multiplex PCR; in TCRdb, only in-frame clones are kept and a portion is missing. The sample lists approximately 79,000 clones, roughly 80% seen once, with roughly 1.9% in the top ten. Sample: PBMCs. The origin of the receptors is a boy younger than 18 in good health and CMV-seronegative. The CDR3 runs from the conserved cysteine through the conserved F or W. A D gene is named only where the DNA matches it firmly. Clone size appears in some rows only: once, few, many, or a class for an expanded clone.

V: TRBV7-8; J: TRBJ2-7; size: few; D: TRBD1; DNA: TGTGCCAGCAGCTTAGACTTTGGGACAGGGGCTTCCATCTACGAGCAGTACTTC; CDR3: CASSLDFGTGASIYEQYF
V: TRBV28; J: TRBJ2-1; size: -; D: TRBD2; DNA: TGTGCCAGCAGTTTGGGTACTAGCGGGAGTAATGAGCAGTTCTTC; CDR3: CASSLGTSGSNEQFF
V: TRBV5-4; J: TRBJ1-2; size: -; D: TRBD1; DNA: TGTGCCAGCAGCCTCGGACAGGGAGGGGACTATGGCTACACCTTC; CDR3: CASSLGQGGDYGYTF
V: TRBV6-5; J: TRBJ1-6; size: -; D: -; DNA: TGTGCCAGCAGTTACTCAGGGGCAAATTCACCCCTCCACTTT; CDR3: CASSYSGANSPLHF
V: TRBV7-2; J: TRBJ2-5; size: -; D: -; DNA: TGTGCCAGCAGCGTCGAGGGCACAACACGAGAGACCCAGTACTTC; CDR3: CASSVEGTTRETQYF
V: TRBV4-2; J: TRBJ1-4; size: -; D: -; DNA: TGTGCCAGCAGCCAAGACATGGGGGGGGGTTTGTTTTTT; CDR3: CASSQDMGGGLFF
V: TRBV27; J: TRBJ1-1; size: -; D: -; DNA: TGTGCCAGCAGTTTATCGGCCAGGGGTACTGAAGCTTTCTTT; CDR3: CASSLSARGTEAFF
V: TRBV5-1; J: TRBJ1-1; size: few; D: -; DNA: TGCGCCAGCATAGGGGGTACCGCTGAAGCTTTCTTT; CDR3: CASIGGTAEAFF
V: TRBV7-9; J: TRBJ2-1; size: -; D: TRBD2; DNA: TGTGCCAGCAGCTTTCTGGCCTTAGCGGGAGTCAATGAGCAGTTCTTC; CDR3: CASSFLALAGVNEQFF
V: TRBV21-1; J: TRBJ2-1; size: -; D: -; DNA: TGTGCCAGCAGCAAAGCGTCGAGGACAGGCCTCCCGGGGCAATCCTACAATGAGCAGTTCTTC; CDR3: CASSKASRTGLPGQSYNEQFF
V: TRBV27; J: TRBJ1-6; size: few; D: TRBD1; DNA: TGTGCCAGCAGTTTACAGGGGGCGAATTCACCCCTCCACTTT; CDR3: CASSLQGANSPLHF
V: TRBV2; J: TRBJ1-2; size: -; D: -; DNA: TGTGCCAGCAGTGATGGGCAGGCCTATGGCTACACCTTC; CDR3: CASSDGQAYGYTF
V: TRBV30; J: TRBJ1-1; size: -; D: -; DNA: TGTGCCTGGAGTGGGGGGGGGATCACTGAAGCTTTCTTT; CDR3: CAWSGGGITEAFF